The 14 T cell receptor beta chains listed next were all sequenced from one sample in a study of CD8+ T cells in alopecia areata. RNA, once extracted, was reverse transcribed into cDNA for use as the sequencing template. Libraries were prepared by immunoSEQ multiplex PCR; TCRdb keeps only in-frame clonotypes and omits some of them. Of 150,000 to 200,000 clones listed, 60% are singletons. Documented treatment: oral pan-JAK inhibitor, 5-10 mg twice daily. Sequenced here: CD4+ T cells sorted from blood, sampled at week 24, from a patient treated with tofacitinib. Receptor source: a human donor with alopecia areata.

V usage is TRBV30 and J usage is TRBJ1-5; 7 nucleotides line up with TRBD1. Trimming removed 4 bases from V and 5 bases from J; junction bases left unmatched: 5. CDR3 length: 13 residues. Germline loops: CDR1 GTSNPN, CDR2 SVGIG (reference sequence). The DNA for the CDR3 is TGTGCCTGGACACAGGGGACGGATCAGCCCCAGCATTTT. Residues: CAWTQGTDQPQHF.

This clone showed up just a few times. The rearrangement joins TRBV7-9 to TRBJ1-4, with unresolved D. The CDR3 loop spans 14 amino acids. Trimming took 5 bases from V and 3 from J, leaving 10 bases between them. Per the germline V gene, CDR1 is SEHNR and CDR2 is FQNEAQ (reference sequence). The CDR3 here is CASSHNSANEKLFF. CDR3 sequence (DNA): TGTGCCAGCAGCCACAATAGTGCTAATGAAAAACTGTTTTTT. The entire variable domain, with the rest obtained from reference TRBV7-9 and TRBJ1-4, is as follows: DTGVSQNPRHKITKRGQNVTFRCDPISEHNRLYWYRQTLGQGPEFLTYFQNEAQLEKSRLLSDRFSAERPKGSFSTLEIQRTEQGDSAMYLCASSHNSANEKLFFGSGTQLSVL.

The chain is built from TRBV7-2 and TRBJ1-6, with D maybe TRBD1 (5 bases). The V end was cut by 5 bases, the J end by 10 bases, with 24 bases between. This CDR3 region has 17 residues. The germline CDR1 and CDR2 sequences are SGHTA and FQGNSA. CDR3 residues: CASSPPGGSVGGSPLHF. The CDR3 DNA is TGTGCCAGCAGCCCCCCGGGGGGGAGCGTGGGTGGATCACCCCTCCACTTT.

The rearrangement joins TRBV4-3 to TRBJ2-5, with D perhaps TRBD1 or TRBD2 (6 bases each). CDR1 and CDR2 (germline): LGHNA, YSLEER. The CDR3 extends over 14 amino acids. The germline V and J ends were trimmed by 2 bases and 5 bases, with 12 bases remaining between them. The chain's CDR3 is CASSQTGGPETQYF. The CDR3, as DNA: TGCGCCAGCAGCCAAACTGGGGGGCCCGAGACCCAGTACTTC.

This chain uses TRBV5-6 with TRBJ2-5; D gene unclear. Trimming stripped 3 bases from V and 4 bases from J, with 10 bases between. CDR3 length equals 13 residues. Germline V gene lookup returns CDR1 SGHDT and CDR2 YYEEEE. CDR3 nucleotide sequence: TGTGCCAGCAGCTCGTCAGGTCGAGAGACCCAGTACTTC. Its protein is CASSSSGRETQYF.

The chain joins TRBV5-1 to TRBJ1-6; D is ambiguous. V was pared by 0 bases and J by 8 bases, with 9 bases between. The CDR3 contains 14 residues. CDR1 SGHRS and CDR2 YFSETQ come from the germline V gene. The DNA for the CDR3 is TGCGCCAGCAGCTTGGGGCAGCTAGATTCACCCCTCCACTTT. Protein product: CASSLGQLDSPLHF.

J is TRBJ2-7 and V is TRBV7-2; D is unresolved. Trimming shortened V by 5 bases and J by 6 bases, and 14 bases separated the two germline ends. The CDR3 has 13 residues. CDR1 is SGHTA, CDR2 FQGNSA, per germline. The CDR3 DNA reads as TGTGCCAGCAGCGCCAAGGTCAGGAGCGAGCAGTACTTC. It yields the protein CASSAKVRSEQYF.

This chain connects TRBV30 to TRBJ1-5; D call uncertain. CDR1 is GTSNPN, CDR2 SVGIG, per germline (reference sequence). The germline V and J ends were trimmed by 0 bases and 7 bases, with 22 bases remaining between them. CDR3 length: 17 amino acids. The CDR3 bases are TGTGCCTGGAGTGTAAACAGCCTCTGGTCTAGCCGGCAGCCCCAGCATTTT. Its translation: CAWSVNSLWSSRQPQHF.

V is TRBV11-3 and J is TRBJ1-1, with TRBD1 matching over 8 bases. V lost 6 bases to trimming and J lost 4 bases; unmatched junction nucleotides: 4. The germline V gene has CDR1 SGHNT and CDR2 YENEEA. CDR3 length: 13 residues. CDR3 bases: TGTGCCAGCAGTGGACAGGGTGGCACTGAAGCTTTCTTT. Its translation is CASSGQGGTEAFF.

About this clone: The sample holds other DNA sequences that translate to the same CDR3. The genes are TRBV11-2 and TRBJ1-2, with D uncertain. This CDR3 has 11 amino acids. Trimming took 8 bases from V and 4 from J, leaving 8 bases between them. Germline V CDR1 and CDR2: SGHAT, FQNNGV. The CDR3, as DNA: TGTGCCAGCGGGGTGGGCTATGGCTACACCTTC. It specifies CASGVGYGYTF.

CDR3: CSVGELTNTGELFF. The CDR3 DNA follows: TGCAGCGTTGGGGAGCTAACGAACACCGGGGAGCTGTTTTTT. The chain carries TRBV29-1 and TRBJ2-2; D is possibly TRBD2 (5 bases). Trimming shortened V by 4 bases and J by 0 bases, and 9 bases separated the two germline ends. The germline CDR1 and CDR2 sequences are SQVTM and ANQGSEA. The CDR3 contains 14 residues.

The CDR3 is CASSPQAVRGGYTF. The CDR3 DNA sequence: TGTGCCAGCAGCCCCCAGGCAGTACGCGGTGGCTACACCTTC. The rearrangement uses TRBV6-5 and TRBJ1-2; the D is unclear. Trimming shortened V by 6 bases and J by 7 bases, and 18 bases separated the two germline ends. There are 14 residues in the CDR3. Germline loops: CDR1 MNHEY, CDR2 SVGAGI.

DNA of the CDR3: TGTGCATCGGGACAGGGGGCCTTGAACACTGAAGCTTTCTTT. Translated, it gives CASGQGALNTEAFF. The rearrangement links TRBV6-5 to TRBJ1-1; 12 nucleotides align to TRBD1. CDR3 size: 14 residues. The germline V gene encodes CDR1 MNHEY and CDR2 SVGAGI.

This rearrangement joins TRBV30 to TRBJ1-1, with 8 nucleotides matching TRBD1. Germline V CDR1 and CDR2: GTSNPN, SVGIG (reference sequence). This CDR3 contains 13 residues. V trimming: 4 bases; J trimming: 4 bases; junction bases outside the gene matches: 5. The CDR3 DNA reads TGTGCCTGGACCCGACAGGGGCCCACTGAAGCTTTCTTT. The encoded protein is CAWTRQGPTEAFF.